One T cell receptor (beta chain) is described in this entry. The data were obtained in a study of T cell clones after liver transplantation. Study-level information: In this trial, immunosuppression withdrawal was attempted within 2 years of liver transplant. Third-party-reactive TCRbeta sequences from pre-transplant mixed lymphocyte reactions served as antigen-independent comparators. Tolerance: complete withdrawal held at least one year, liver enzymes staying within twice normal.

Libraries were prepared by immunoSEQ multiplex PCR; TCRdb keeps only in-frame clonotypes and omits some of them. The table lists tens of thousands of clones, 60% to 80% of them singletons, with more than 7.5% in the top ten. The CDR3 consists of 13 residues. V was cut by 7 bases and J by 7 bases, with 14 bases left in between. Germline-derived CDR1 and CDR2 are MNHNS and SASEGT. This sequence originates from a human patient who received a liver transplant. Some T cells may be transferred from the graft donor. Sequences were derived from CD4+ T cells from blood, sampled at the 22-month timepoint. This rearrangement joins TRBV6-1 to TRBJ1-5; D is perhaps TRBD1 (5 bases). CDR3 in amino acids: CASNLQERQPQHF. CDR3 bases: TGTGCCAGCAACTTACAGGAGAGGCAGCCCCAGCATTTT.